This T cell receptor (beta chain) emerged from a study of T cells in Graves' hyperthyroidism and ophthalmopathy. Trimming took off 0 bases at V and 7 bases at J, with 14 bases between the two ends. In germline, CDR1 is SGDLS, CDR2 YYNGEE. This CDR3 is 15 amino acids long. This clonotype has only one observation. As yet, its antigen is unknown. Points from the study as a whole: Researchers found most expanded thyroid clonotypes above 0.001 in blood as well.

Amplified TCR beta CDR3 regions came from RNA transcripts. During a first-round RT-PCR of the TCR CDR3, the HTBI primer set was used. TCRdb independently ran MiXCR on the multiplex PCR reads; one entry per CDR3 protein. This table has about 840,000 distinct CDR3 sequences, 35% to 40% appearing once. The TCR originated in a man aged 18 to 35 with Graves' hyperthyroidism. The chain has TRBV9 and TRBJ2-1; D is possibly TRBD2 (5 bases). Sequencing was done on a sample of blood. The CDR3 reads CASSVGGSEGNEQFF. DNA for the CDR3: TGTGCCAGCAGCGTAGGAGGCTCCGAGGGAAATGAGCAGTTCTTC.